What follows are 21 T cell receptor beta chains derived from one specimen sequenced in a study of T-cell reconstitution after alpha-beta-depleted transplantation in children. A TCRbeta library incorporating unique molecular identifiers was prepared. From the PCR reads, TCRdb called clonotypes with MiXCR, one entry per CDR3 protein. The table lists about 980,000 distinct CDR3 sequences, about 29% of them singletons. Sequencing was performed on PBMCs, mostly from graft donor cells, taken 360 days after TCRalphabeta/CD19-depleted stem cell transplant. Receptor source: a boy under three years old who had a stem cell transplant for SCID, so the T cells may come from the graft donor.

This clonotype came up many times. The V gene is TRBV5-1, the J gene TRBJ2-1, with 13 bases that match TRBD2. With V trimmed by 2 bases and J by 10 bases, 0 bases remained unmatched. This CDR3 comprises 13 residues. CDR1 and CDR2 (germline): SGHRS, YFSETQ. This CDR3 reads CASSLLAGGEQFF. The CDR3 coding sequence is TGCGCCAGCAGCTTACTAGCGGGGGGGGAGCAGTTCTTC.

This clonotype was picked up many times. The chain recombines TRBV10-3 with TRBJ2-7; D call uncertain. Trimming took off 3 bases at V and 0 bases at J, with 9 bases between the two ends. CDR1 and CDR2 from the germline V gene are ENHRY and SYGVKD. CDR3 length equals 14 residues. This chain's CDR3 is CAISESLHSYEQYF. The DNA of the CDR3 is TGTGCCATCAGTGAATCACTGCACTCCTACGAGCAGTACTTC.

Only a few counts were recorded for this clonotype. The chain recombines TRBV5-1 with TRBJ2-3; 8 nucleotides agree with TRBD1. This CDR3 has 14 residues. The germline V gene encodes CDR1 SGHRS and CDR2 YFSETQ. The V segment lost 4 bases and the J segment 6 bases; nucleotides outside the gene matches: 7. The CDR3 nucleotides are TGCGCCAGCAGCGGGAGACAGGGGAGGGATACGCAGTATTTT. It translates to CASSGRQGRDTQYF.

This chain uses TRBV20-1 with TRBJ2-5; TRBD2 might be the D (6 bases). CDR3 length: 12 residues. Germline V gene sequence: CDR1 DFQATT, CDR2 SNEGSKA (reference sequence). Trimming cost V 5 bases and J 5 bases, with 12 bases left between them. CDR3 sequence: CSAGRGRETQYF. CDR3 sequence (DNA): TGCAGTGCTGGGCGGGGCCGGGAGACCCAGTACTTC.

This clonotype appeared a few times. The J gene is TRBJ2-1, the V gene TRBV29-1, with 7 positions matching TRBD1. Germline assignment: CDR1 SQVTM and CDR2 ANQGSEA. The CDR3 sequence is 16 residues long. V trimming: 0 bases; J trimming: 5 bases; junction bases outside the gene matches: 10. The CDR3 DNA reads TGCAGCGTTGAAGATGGGGGACGGACAGGCAACAATGAGCAGTTCTTC. Protein sequence: CSVEDGGRTGNNEQFF.

This clonotype was found a few times. V gene TRBV28 combines with J gene TRBJ2-1, with no clear D. Per the germline V gene, CDR1 is MDHEN and CDR2 is SYDVKM. V lost 6 bases to trimming and J lost 3 bases, with 9 bases between them. The CDR3 covers 13 residues. The CDR3 region is CASRLPGYNEQFF. The DNA of the CDR3 is TGTGCCAGCAGACTACCCGGCTACAATGAGCAGTTCTTC.

The V call is TRBV2, the J call TRBJ2-1; 9 bases are a match to TRBD1. J gave up 0 bases and V 10 bases, and 4 bases lay outside the gene matches. This CDR3 contains 14 residues. Germline V gives CDR1 SNHLY, CDR2 FYNNEI. CDR3 region: CAIDRGDSYNEQFF. The CDR3 nucleotides are TGTGCCATCGACAGGGGGGACTCCTACAATGAGCAGTTCTTC.

The chain carries TRBV10-3 and TRBJ2-7; TRBD2 agrees at 8 bases. Looked up from germline, CDR1 is ENHRY and CDR2 is SYGVKD. This CDR3 has 15 residues. Germline trimming cut 3 bases from V and 1 base from J; bases unmatched to any gene: 5. CDR3 nucleotide sequence: TGTGCCATCAGTGACCTCGGGGGGGTATCCTACGAGCAGTACTTC. It codes for CAISDLGGVSYEQYF.

The chain has TRBV27 and TRBJ2-7; 10 nucleotides align to TRBD1. The CDR3 sequence is 14 residues long. CDR1 is MNHEY and CDR2 is SMNVEV in the germline V gene (reference sequence). V was pared by 11 bases and J by 5 bases, with 12 bases of the junction left unmatched. CDR3 coding DNA: TGTGCCGGTCCAGGACAGGGGGGGTTCCACGAGCAGTACTTC. It encodes CAGPGQGGFHEQYF.

This sequence joins TRBV11-1 and TRBJ2-1; 9 nucleotides align to TRBD2. CDR3 length: 21 amino acids. V was clipped by 2 bases and J by 8 bases; unmatched bases: 25. The germline V gene has CDR1 SGHAT and CDR2 FQDESV (reference sequence). In DNA form, the CDR3 reads TGTGCCAGCAGCTTACTAAGTCTAGCGGGGTTCATCCTTAGCCTGGGCGATGAGCAGTTCTTC. Translated, it gives CASSLLSLAGFILSLGDEQFF.

The chain combines TRBV29-1 with TRBJ2-1; 9 bases match TRBD2. With V trimmed by 7 bases and J by 3 bases, 4 bases remained unmatched. This CDR3 region has 13 residues. Per the germline V gene, CDR1 is SQVTM and CDR2 is ANQGSEA. CDR3 coding DNA: TGCAGCGGCGGGGGGGTCCGCTACAATGAGCAGTTCTTC. Translation gives CSGGGVRYNEQFF.

The rearrangement joins TRBV20-1 to TRBJ1-1; 7 nucleotides agree with TRBD1. V lost 4 bases to trimming and J lost 11 bases; unmatched junction nucleotides: 7. This CDR3 has 11 residues. Germline lookup yields CDR1 DFQATT and CDR2 SNEGSKA (reference sequence). CDR3 in DNA: TGCAGTGCTAAGGTACGGACAGGCGCTTTCTTT. Translating it yields CSAKVRTGAFF.

The V gene is TRBV7-9, the J gene TRBJ2-3, with no clear D. CDR3 length equals 16 residues. The germline CDR1 and CDR2 sequences are SEHNR and FQNEAQ (reference sequence). The V and J ends lost 6 bases and 2 bases respectively, with 18 bases between them. The CDR3 nucleotides are TGTGCCAGCAGTACCCGCCAGATACCACCCACAGATACGCAGTATTTT. Amino acids: CASSTRQIPPTDTQYF.

This chain uses TRBV6-5 with TRBJ2-5; D gene unclear. Trimming left V 0 bases short and J 7 bases short, with 3 bases between. The CDR3 extends over 11 amino acids. Looked up from germline, CDR1 is MNHEY and CDR2 is SVGAGI. CDR3 sequence: CASSYSTTQYF. CDR3 in DNA: TGTGCCAGCAGTTACTCTACGACCCAGTACTTC.

This clonotype was seen a few times. This CDR3 reads CSARRGGPYNEQFF. Written as DNA, the CDR3 is TGCAGTGCCCGACGGGGGGGCCCCTACAATGAGCAGTTCTTC. J is TRBJ2-1 and V is TRBV20-1, with TRBD2 matching over 8 bases. Germline lookup yields CDR1 DFQATT and CDR2 SNEGSKA (reference sequence). The trim removed 6 bases at V and 2 bases at J, leaving 6 bases unmatched. CDR3 length equals 14 residues.

This clonotype showed up just a few times. The chain employs TRBV29-1 and TRBJ2-3, with a weak D call TRBD1 (6 bases). Germline CDR1 is SQVTM and CDR2 is ANQGSEA. Trimming stripped 3 bases from V and 2 bases from J, with 12 bases between. This CDR3 contains 14 residues. In DNA form, the CDR3 reads TGCAGCGTTGAGACAGGCGGATACACAGATACGCAGTATTTT. This translates into CSVETGGYTDTQYF.

The CDR3 is CSADPPAPRSHTQYF. The CDR3 coding sequence is TGCAGCGCCGACCCCCCAGCCCCGCGATCTCATACGCAGTATTTT. The V gene is TRBV29-1, the J gene TRBJ2-3; D is ambiguous. Trimming removed 7 bases at V and 7 bases at J, with 24 bases between. The germline V gene has CDR1 SQVTM and CDR2 ANQGSEA. This CDR3 spans 15 amino acids.

The V gene is TRBV29-1, the J gene TRBJ2-7; 7 nucleotides line up with TRBD1. Germline V gene sequence: CDR1 SQVTM, CDR2 ANQGSEA. J was trimmed by 0 bases and V by 4 bases; bases with no gene match: 3. The CDR3 is made up of 13 amino acids. In nucleotides, the CDR3 is TGCAGCGTTGCCGGGACAGTCTCCTACGAGCAGTACTTC. Encoded protein: CSVAGTVSYEQYF.

This clonotype was observed a few times. The V and J genes are TRBV7-9 and TRBJ1-1, with D tentatively TRBD1 (5 bases). Germline lookup yields CDR1 SEHNR and CDR2 FQNEAQ (reference sequence). Trimming left V 5 bases short and J 1 base short, with 11 bases between. This CDR3 region has 14 residues. The CDR3 coding sequence is TGTGCCAGCAGCAGGCAGGGTACGAACACTGAAGCTTTCTTT. This gives the protein CASSRQGTNTEAFF.

This clonotype came up a few times. The chain is built from TRBV6-2 or TRBV6-3 and TRBJ2-7, with D unclear. The ends were cut back, 4 bases at V and 2 bases at J, with 3 bases in the middle. Germline values: CDR1 MNHEY, CDR2 SVGEGT. The CDR3 runs 11 residues. The CDR3 reads CASSWTYEQYF. In nucleotides, the CDR3 is TGTGCCAGCAGTTGGACCTACGAGCAGTACTTC.

The rearrangement uses TRBV28 and TRBJ2-7; 8 positions match TRBD1. The CDR3 contains 17 residues. Germline V gives CDR1 MDHEN, CDR2 SYDVKM. The V segment lost 3 bases and the J segment 2 bases; nucleotides outside the gene matches: 12. This CDR3 is CASSFPGQATAPYEQYF. CDR3 in DNA: TGTGCCAGCAGTTTCCCGGGACAGGCAACAGCCCCCTACGAGCAGTACTTC. The variable domain in full, with the rest retrieved from reference TRBV28 and TRBJ2-7, is DVKVTQSSRYLVKRTGEKVFLECVQDMDHENMFWYRQDPGLGLRLIYFSYDVKMKEKGDIPEGYSVSREKKERFSLILESASTNQTSMYLCASSFPGQATAPYEQYFGPGTRLTVT.